The 25 T cell receptor beta chains below were found in one sample sequenced in a study of OX40 agonist ivuxolimab in advanced cancers. Assay used: immunoSEQ multiplex PCR; TCRdb lists only in-frame clones, some missing. The sample carries 50,000 to 60,000 clones, about nine tenths recorded once. This specimen was CD4+ or CD8+ T cells sorted from blood, taken in a trial of the OX40 agonist ivuxolimab. Receptor source: an adult with an advanced solid tumor such as melanoma, head and neck, liver or kidney cancer.

This chain joins TRBV19 and TRBJ2-3; unclear D gene. The CDR3 is made up of 13 amino acids. Trimming took 10 bases from V and 6 from J, leaving 17 bases between them. Germline CDR1 is LNHDA and CDR2 is SQIVND (reference sequence). The CDR3 here is CATTSPPEDTQYF. The CDR3 DNA reads as TGTGCCACCACCAGTCCCCCTGAGGATACGCAGTATTTT.

V is TRBV5-4 and J is TRBJ1-2, with D maybe TRBD1 (5 bases). V shed 0 bases and J shed 4 bases, with 13 bases lying between them. Germline CDR1 is SGHNT and CDR2 is YYREEE (reference sequence). The CDR3 is 15 amino acids. DNA of the CDR3: TGTGCCAGCAGCTTGGCCGGCAGGGAGGGCTATGGCTACACCTTC. Its protein is CASSLAGREGYGYTF. The full variable domain, with the rest looked up from reference TRBV5-4 and TRBJ1-2, is ETGVTQSPTHLIKTRGQQVTLRCSSQSGHNTVSWYQQALGQGPQFIFQYYREEENGRGNFPPRFSGLQFPNYSSELNVNALELDDSALYLCASSLAGREGYGYTFGSGTRLTVV.

The rearrangement links TRBV19 to TRBJ1-5; no firm D call. V was trimmed by 3 bases and J by 4 bases, leaving 10 bases between them. The CDR3 is made up of 14 amino acids. Germline values: CDR1 LNHDA, CDR2 SQIVND (reference sequence). The CDR3 loop is CASSISSGNQPQHF. The CDR3 region has the DNA TGTGCCAGTAGTATTTCTTCGGGGAATCAGCCCCAGCATTTT.

The V and J genes are TRBV7-9 and TRBJ1-1; D is unresolved. Germline lookup yields CDR1 SEHNR and CDR2 FQNEAQ (reference sequence). The CDR3 contains 13 residues. Trimming took off 5 bases at V and 5 bases at J, with 12 bases between the two ends. In DNA form, the CDR3 reads TGTGCCAGCAGCGCAAGTCCTGCTACTGAAGCTTTCTTT. This encodes CASSASPATEAFF.

The J gene is TRBJ2-3, the V gene TRBV9, with D unresolved. Per germline, CDR1 SGDLS and CDR2 YYNGEE. The CDR3 runs 13 residues. Deletions cut 7 bases from V and 4 bases from J, with 13 bases between. The CDR3 spells CASGRWLSDTQYF. For the CDR3, the DNA is TGTGCCAGCGGCCGTTGGCTGTCAGATACGCAGTATTTT.

This chain links TRBV11-2 with TRBJ2-3; 9 nucleotides align to TRBD2. Per germline, CDR1 SGHAT and CDR2 FQNNGV. With 2 bases clipped from V and 5 bases from J, the junction kept 5 bases outside the gene matches. The length of the CDR3 is 15 residues. The CDR3 DNA sequence: TGTGCCAGCAGCTTAAATCTAGCGGGGCAAGATACGCAGTATTTT. As protein: CASSLNLAGQDTQYF.

The chain is built from TRBV6-6 and TRBJ1-1; 8 bases agree with TRBD1. The CDR3 sequence is 14 residues long. The ends lost 5 bases at V and 5 bases at J; junction bases unmatched: 7. Germline CDR1 and CDR2: MNHNY and SVGAGI (reference sequence). The CDR3 DNA follows: TGTGCCAGCAGTGAGCAGGGGGCACAGACTGAAGCTTTCTTT. It encodes CASSEQGAQTEAFF.

V and J are TRBV28 and TRBJ1-5; D not certain. This CDR3 is built from 12 residues. Trimming stripped 3 bases from V and 15 bases from J, with 15 bases between. Germline CDR1 MDHEN, CDR2 SYDVKM. DNA for the CDR3: TGTGCCAGCAGTTTTATCGCTGGGGAGCCGCATTTT. Its translation is CASSFIAGEPHF.

This rearrangement joins TRBV5-6 to TRBJ2-5, with TRBD2 as a possible D gene (5 bases). Germline CDR1 is SGHDT and CDR2 is YYEEEE. CDR3 length: 13 residues. The V gene lost 0 bases and the J gene lost 7 bases, with 10 bases spanning the gap. The CDR3 spells CASSLEVSATQYF. In nucleotides, the CDR3 is TGTGCCAGCAGCTTGGAAGTTAGCGCGACCCAGTACTTC.

This chain connects TRBV28 to TRBJ2-7; no firm D call. The CDR3 has 13 residues. Germline CDR1 and CDR2: MDHEN and SYDVKM. With 1 base removed from V and 2 bases from J, the gap between germline ends came to 6 bases. Here the CDR3 DNA reads TGTGCCAGCAGTTTATTCGGACCCTACGAGCAGTACTTC. Protein sequence: CASSLFGPYEQYF.

This chain uses TRBV5-6 with TRBJ1-2, with 10 bases identical to TRBD1. CDR3 length equals 13 residues. CDR1 and CDR2 (germline): SGHDT, YYEEEE. V lost 2 bases, J lost 6 bases, and 1 base stayed unmatched. CDR3 in amino acids: CASSFGTGDGYTF. The CDR3 coding sequence is TGTGCCAGCAGCTTTGGGACAGGGGATGGCTACACCTTC.

For this clone: The junction differs from germline at one of its ends, possibly a read error. The chain couples TRBV7-7 to TRBJ2-1; D is unresolved. The CDR3 has 13 amino acids. Germline V CDR1 and CDR2: SSHAT, FNYEAQ (reference sequence). The CDR3 is CASSLERNNEQFF. CDR3 bases: TGTGCTAGCAGCTTAGAAAGGAACAATGAGCAGTTCTTC. The full variable domain, rest sourced from reference TRBV7-7 and TRBJ2-1, is GAGVSQSPRYKVTKRGQDVTLRCDPISSHATLYWYQQALGQGPEFLTYFNYEAQPDKSGLPSDRFSAERPEGSISTLTIQRTEQRDSAMYRCASSLERNNEQFFGPGTRLTVL.

In DNA form, the CDR3 reads TGCGCCAGCAGCTTGACAGGGATGGGAAACACCATATATTTT. Its translation is CASSLTGMGNTIYF. The chain recombines TRBV5-1 with TRBJ1-3, with D possibly TRBD1 on 6 matching bases. Germline CDR1 and CDR2: SGHRS and YFSETQ. V shed 1 base and J shed 4 bases, with 9 bases lying between them. The CDR3 totals 14 residues.

The chain links TRBV9 to TRBJ2-5; weak D call: TRBD2 (6 bases). CDR1 SGDLS and CDR2 YYNGEE come from the germline V gene. The CDR3 is made up of 16 amino acids. V was shortened by 4 bases and J by 5 bases, with 21 bases between the two germline ends. CDR3 coding DNA: TGTGCCAGCAGCCCGCGGGGAGACGCAGCCAAGGAGACCCAGTACTTC. It yields the protein CASSPRGDAAKETQYF.

The J gene is TRBJ1-6, the V gene TRBV5-8, with D unresolved. The V and J ends lost 2 bases and 6 bases respectively, with 9 bases between them. Germline CDR1 SGHTS, CDR2 YDEGEE. This CDR3 is built from 14 residues. The CDR3 is CASSFGRPNSPLHF. The CDR3 DNA sequence: TGTGCCAGCAGCTTTGGGCGGCCTAATTCACCCCTCCACTTT.

The chain links TRBV9 to TRBJ2-1; D not certain. Germline V gives CDR1 SGDLS, CDR2 YYNGEE. The CDR3 is 15 amino acids. Trimming cost V 0 bases and J 5 bases, with 12 bases left between them. This chain's CDR3 is CASSVEPLTDNEQFF. CDR3 coding DNA: TGTGCCAGCAGCGTAGAGCCCCTAACCGACAATGAGCAGTTCTTC.

The chain employs TRBV6-1 and TRBJ1-1; tentatively, D is TRBD1 (5 bases). V lost 7 bases, J lost 7 bases, and 19 bases lay in between. In germline, CDR1 is MNHNS, CDR2 SASEGT. CDR3 size: 14 residues. This CDR3 reads CASIPRARRLEAFF. The CDR3 DNA reads as TGTGCCAGCATCCCCAGGGCGAGGCGGCTTGAAGCTTTCTTT.

The V and J genes are TRBV7-6 and TRBJ1-5; D gene uncertain. The CDR3 loop spans 14 amino acids. V was clipped by 3 bases and J by 4 bases, with 10 bases between them. Germline values: CDR1 SGHVS, CDR2 FNYEAQ. The CDR3 loop reads CASSLTRTNQPQHF. DNA of the CDR3: TGTGCCAGCAGCTTGACACGTACGAATCAGCCCCAGCATTTT.

The V and J genes are TRBV7-3 and TRBJ1-1; 7 bases agree with TRBD1. This CDR3 region has 13 residues. The trim removed 4 bases at V and 3 bases at J, leaving 2 bases unmatched. Per germline, CDR1 SGHTA and CDR2 FQGTGA. The CDR3 is CASSSQGDTEAFF. CDR3 nucleotide sequence: TGTGCCAGCAGCTCCCAGGGGGACACTGAAGCTTTCTTT. The full variable domain, rest sourced from reference TRBV7-3 and TRBJ1-1, is GAGVSQTPSNKVTEKGKYVELRCDPISGHTALYWYRQSLGQGPEFLIYFQGTGAADDSGLPNDRFFAVRPEGSVSTLKIQRTERGDSAVYLCASSSQGDTEAFFGQGTRLTVV.

This chain joins TRBV7-9 and TRBJ2-1; 8 bases align to TRBD1. Germline CDR1 SEHNR, CDR2 FQNEAQ (reference sequence). The trim removed 1 base at V and 2 bases at J, leaving 4 bases unmatched. The CDR3 has 16 amino acids. The CDR3 loop is CASSLDRGVTYNEQFF. As DNA, the CDR3 is TGTGCCAGCAGCTTAGACAGGGGGGTCACCTACAATGAGCAGTTCTTC.

This sequence joins TRBV7-9 and TRBJ2-1; 12 bases fit TRBD1. There are 16 residues in the CDR3. The V segment lost 5 bases and the J segment 8 bases; nucleotides outside the gene matches: 10. Germline CDR1 is SEHNR and CDR2 is FQNEAQ (reference sequence). The CDR3 protein is CASSPRDRGRLDEQFF. The CDR3 DNA reads TGTGCCAGCAGCCCACGGGACAGGGGGCGCTTGGATGAGCAGTTCTTC.

This clone was observed a single time. V and J are TRBV10-1 and TRBJ2-7; D is uncertain. This CDR3 has 14 amino acids. V lost 2 bases to trimming and J lost 1 base, with 9 bases between them. Germline V gene data show CDR1 as WNHNN and CDR2 as SYGVQD (reference sequence). The CDR3, as DNA: TGCGCCAGCAGTGAGAATCCGGCTTCCTACGAGCAGTACTTC. This sequence encodes CASSENPASYEQYF.

V is TRBV18 and J is TRBJ2-1; D is unresolved. Trimming cost V 0 bases and J 15 bases, with 18 bases left between them. The germline gives CDR1 KGHSH, CDR2 LQKENI. CDR3 length: 14 amino acids. This CDR3 reads CASSPPNLEAKGFF. The CDR3 bases are TGTGCCAGCTCACCACCGAATTTAGAGGCCAAGGGGTTCTTC.

This clone was counted a few times. The V call is TRBV4-1, the J call TRBJ1-5; the D gene is possibly TRBD1 (5 bases). V lost 4 bases to trimming and J lost 3 bases, with 13 bases between them. From germline, CDR1 is MGHRA and CDR2 YSYEKL. The CDR3 contains 15 residues. The CDR3 sequence is CASSLTQGPNQPQHF. The CDR3 bases are TGCGCCAGCAGCCTTACTCAGGGACCCAATCAGCCCCAGCATTTT.

The chain employs TRBV18 and TRBJ2-1; D not certain. The CDR3 consists of 13 residues. Germline CDR1 and CDR2: KGHSH and LQKENI. Trimming left V 5 bases short and J 5 bases short, with 10 bases between. The CDR3 is CASSDLGDNEQFF. CDR3 nucleotide sequence: TGTGCCAGCTCAGACCTCGGAGACAATGAGCAGTTCTTC.